This is a list of T cell receptor beta chains from one sample in a study of graft-versus-host responses after intestinal transplantation. Data came from immunoSEQ multiplex PCR; TCRdb stores just in-frame clones and leaves some out. The sample holds 20,000 to 30,000 clones, just under 40% seen once. The starting material was alloreactive CD4+ T cells from a mixed lymphocyte reaction culture, obtained before intestinal transplant. Receptors originate from a human patient who received an intestinal transplant. Both conserved end residues are part of each CDR3. D genes are given only for firm matches. Size values are once, few and many counts, or a class for expanded clones, and some rows have none.

d_call clone_size j_call v_call cdr3_aa cdr3_nt
TRBD2 few TRBJ2-1 TRBV6-1 CASSGGTWGGEQFF TGTGCCAGCAGTGGTGGGACTTGGGGGGGTGAGCAGTTCTTC
TRBD1 - TRBJ2-2 TRBV18 CASSPTLTGLQVGELFF TGTGCCAGCTCCCCCACCCTGACAGGGCTGCAAGTCGGGGAGCTGTTTTTT
TRBD2 few TRBJ2-3 TRBV9 CASSVGTSGNSDTQYF TGTGCCAGCAGCGTAGGGACTAGCGGGAACTCAGATACGCAGTATTTT
- - TRBJ1-2 TRBV6-5 CASSQGNYGYTF TGTGCCAGCTCGCAGGGGAACTATGGCTACACCTTC
- - TRBJ1-5 TRBV6-5 CASRTLRDQPQHF TGTGCCAGCAGGACACTGAGGGATCAGCCCCAGCATTTT
- once TRBJ2-2 TRBV5-1 CASSPQGPPGELFF TGCGCCAGCAGCCCACAGGGCCCCCCCGGGGAGCTGTTTTTT
- few TRBJ1-6 TRBV5-1 CASRSGVYESSYNSPLHF TGCGCCAGCAGGTCAGGGGTTTACGAGAGCTCCTATAATTCACCCCTCCACTTT
- few TRBJ1-6 TRBV27 CASSPAPVHNSPLHF TGTGCCAGCAGTCCCGCGCCGGTTCATAATTCACCCCTCCACTTT
TRBD1 - TRBJ2-2 TRBV5-1 CASSSAGTGVITGELFF TGCGCCAGCAGCTCGGCCGGGACAGGGGTCATTACCGGGGAGCTGTTTTTT
- few TRBJ1-6 TRBV6-1 CASSEQGMVTPLHF TGTGCCAGCAGTGAACAGGGGATGGTAACACCCCTCCACTTT
- - TRBJ2-7 TRBV27 CASSSTVWGGEQYF TGTGCCAGCAGTTCTACGGTATGGGGCGGCGAGCAGTACTTC
- - TRBJ1-2 TRBV6-1 CASSEQGYGYTF TGTGCCAGCAGTGAACAGGGTTATGGCTACACCTTC
- - TRBJ1-2 TRBV6-5 CASSPRPNYGYTF TGTGCCAGCAGCCCTAGACCTAACTATGGCTACACCTTC
- medium-sized TRBJ1-3 TRBV5-1 CASSAVLSGNTIYF TGCGCCAGCAGTGCGGTACTCTCTGGAAACACCATATATTTT
- - TRBJ1-6 TRBV5-4 CASSGKAGDTYNSPLHF TGTGCCAGCAGCGGGAAAGCAGGGGATACCTATAATTCACCCCTCCACTTT
- - TRBJ1-5 TRBV15 CATSRHYTGNSNQPQHF TGTGCCACCAGCAGACACTATACAGGAAATAGCAATCAGCCCCAGCATTTT
TRBD2 - TRBJ2-7 TRBV28 CASSLAGGIREQYF TGTGCCAGCAGTCTAGCGGGAGGGATCCGCGAGCAGTACTTC
TRBD2 - TRBJ2-1 TRBV30 CAWNGGAWTEGYNEQFF TGTGCCTGGAACGGGGGGGCGTGGACGGAGGGGTACAATGAGCAGTTCTTC
- few TRBJ2-7 TRBV7-9 CASSFDLGPGTYEQYF TGTGCCAGCAGCTTCGATCTTGGGCCAGGGACCTACGAGCAGTACTTC
- once TRBJ1-6 TRBV6-5 CASSLVGLPAGPLHF TGTGCCAGCAGTCTCGTCGGCCTACCGGCAGGCCCCCTCCACTTT
- - TRBJ1-2 TRBV6-5 CASTTGYYGYTF TGTGCCAGCACCACAGGATACTATGGCTACACCTTC
- few TRBJ2-7 TRBV5-1 CASSLGGGSRNTYEQYF TGCGCCAGCAGCTTGGGAGGGGGATCCCGAAACACCTACGAGCAGTACTTC
- - TRBJ1-5 TRBV7-9 CASSLVYRGAPGQPQHF TGTGCCAGCAGCTTAGTGTATCGGGGGGCGCCAGGTCAGCCCCAGCATTTT
TRBD2 once TRBJ2-3 TRBV28 CASSFSGRAGDTQYF TGTGCCAGCAGTTTCAGCGGGAGGGCCGGAGATACGCAGTATTTT
- - TRBJ1-6 TRBV19 CASSIGGYNSPLHF TGTGCCAGTAGTATTGGGGGGTATAATTCACCCCTCCACTTT